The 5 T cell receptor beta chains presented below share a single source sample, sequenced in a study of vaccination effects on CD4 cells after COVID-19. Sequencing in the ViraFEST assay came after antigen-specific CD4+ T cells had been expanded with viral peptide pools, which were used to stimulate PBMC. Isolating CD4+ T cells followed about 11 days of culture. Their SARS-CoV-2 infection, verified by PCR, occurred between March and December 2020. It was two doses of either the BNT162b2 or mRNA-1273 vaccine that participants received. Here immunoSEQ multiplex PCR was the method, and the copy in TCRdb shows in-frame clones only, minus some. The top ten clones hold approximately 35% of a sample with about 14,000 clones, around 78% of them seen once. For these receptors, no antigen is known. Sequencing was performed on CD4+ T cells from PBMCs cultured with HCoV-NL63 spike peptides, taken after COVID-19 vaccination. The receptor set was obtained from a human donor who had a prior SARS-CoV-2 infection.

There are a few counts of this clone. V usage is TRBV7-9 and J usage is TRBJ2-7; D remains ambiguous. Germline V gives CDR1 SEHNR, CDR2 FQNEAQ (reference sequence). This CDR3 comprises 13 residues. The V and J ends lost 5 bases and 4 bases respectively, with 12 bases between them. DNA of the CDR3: TGTGCCAGCAGCCCACTAAGCCCGTACGAGCAGTACTTC. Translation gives CASSPLSPYEQYF.

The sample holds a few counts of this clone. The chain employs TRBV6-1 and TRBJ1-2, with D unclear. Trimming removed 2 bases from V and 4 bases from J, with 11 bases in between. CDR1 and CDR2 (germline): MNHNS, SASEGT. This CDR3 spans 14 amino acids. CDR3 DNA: TGTGCCAGCAGTGAAAGGGTGGCATCCTATGGCTACACCTTC. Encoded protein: CASSERVASYGYTF.

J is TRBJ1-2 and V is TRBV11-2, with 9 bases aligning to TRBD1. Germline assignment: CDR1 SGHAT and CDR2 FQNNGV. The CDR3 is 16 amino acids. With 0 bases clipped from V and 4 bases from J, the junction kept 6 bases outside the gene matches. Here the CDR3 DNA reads TGTGCCAGCAGCTTAGACGCTGGGACAGGGCCCTATGGCTACACCTTC. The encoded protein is CASSLDAGTGPYGYTF.

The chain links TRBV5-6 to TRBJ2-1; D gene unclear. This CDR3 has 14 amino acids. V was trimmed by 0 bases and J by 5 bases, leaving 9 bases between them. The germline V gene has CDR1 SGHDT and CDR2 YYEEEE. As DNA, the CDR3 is TGTGCCAGCAGCTTGGGAGACTGGAACAATGAGCAGTTCTTC. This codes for CASSLGDWNNEQFF.

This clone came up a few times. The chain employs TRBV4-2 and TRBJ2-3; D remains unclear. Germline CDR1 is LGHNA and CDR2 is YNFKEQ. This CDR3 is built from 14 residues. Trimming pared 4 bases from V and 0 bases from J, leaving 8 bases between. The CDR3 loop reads CASSPQASTDTQYF. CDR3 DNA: TGTGCCAGCAGCCCTCAGGCAAGCACAGATACGCAGTATTTT.